These T cell receptor beta chains were read from a single sample in a study of T cells in localized non-small cell lung cancer. Assay: immunoSEQ multiplex PCR; the TCRdb copy retains only in-frame clones and omits some. The table records around 94,000 clones, roughly 90% of them present only once. This material consisted of peripheral blood, taken before any cancer treatment. These receptors were taken from a man aged 35-69 years with stage I squamous cell lung carcinoma. The CDR3 runs from the conserved cysteine through the conserved F or W. A D gene is named only where the DNA matches it firmly.

V gene	J gene	D gene	CDR3 length	CDR3 DNA	CDR3 protein
TRBV7-9	TRBJ1-2	NA	13	TGTGCCAGCAGCTCCAGGGAGGAGGGTGGCTACACCTTC	CASSSREEGGYTF
TRBV6-1	TRBJ1-1	NA	13	TGTGCCAGCAGTGGCAACAGGTGGGCTGAAGCTTTCTTT	CASSGNRWAEAFF
TRBV4-2	TRBJ1-1	NA	15	TGTGCCAGCAGCCAATGGACAGCCTCGAACACTGAAGCTTTCTTT	CASSQWTASNTEAFF
TRBV19	TRBJ1-2	TRBD1	19	TGTGCCAGTAGTATGGGTTCGACAGGGATGACTAGAGGGAACTATGGCTACACCTTC	CASSMGSTGMTRGNYGYTF
TRBV6-5	TRBJ1-1	TRBD1	15	TGTGCCAGCAGTGGGACAGGGGTAGGGAACACTGAAGCTTTCTTT	CASSGTGVGNTEAFF
TRBV7-8	TRBJ1-5	NA	16	TGTGCCAGCAGCTCACAGACAGCTACGACGAATCAGCCCCAGCATTTT	CASSSQTATTNQPQHF
TRBV7-2	TRBJ2-5	NA	13	TGTGCCAGCAGCTTAGCCTGGCGGGAGACCCAGTACTTC	CASSLAWRETQYF
TRBV5-1	TRBJ2-2	TRBD1	16	TGCGCCAGCAGCCCCGGGACAGGGAAAAACACCGGGGAGCTGTTTTTT	CASSPGTGKNTGELFF
TRBV6-6	TRBJ2-7	NA	13	TGTGCCAGCAGTTGGGGACGCACCCACGAGCAGTACTTC	CASSWGRTHEQYF
TRBV28	TRBJ1-1	TRBD1	20	TGTGCCAGCAGTTTAGGGCATGTGGGACAGAAAAAAACAGGGAACACTGAAGCTTTCTTT	CASSLGHVGQKKTGNTEAFF
TRBV30	TRBJ2-7	NA	15	TGTGCCTGGAGTGTATTTGGGACAACCTACTACGAGCAGTACTTC	CAWSVFGTTYYEQYF